Shown below are 8 T cell receptor beta chains from a single sample sequenced in a study of vaccination effects on CD4 cells after COVID-19. Sequencing in the ViraFEST assay came after antigen-specific CD4+ T cells had been expanded with viral peptide pools, which were used to stimulate PBMC. Subsequent to a culture period of about ten days, CD4+ T cells were isolated. Vaccinees lacked prior SARS-CoV-2 infection and tested negative for nucleocapsid antibodies. The method was immunoSEQ multiplex PCR; TCRdb's version includes in-frame clones alone and lacks a portion of them. The repertoire holds tens of thousands of clones, with 70% as singletons. These receptors have no identified antigens. Sequencing used CD4+ T cells from PBMCs cultured with SARS-CoV-2 spike peptides, obtained before COVID-19 vaccination. Source of these receptors: a human donor who received a COVID-19 vaccine.

The chain joins TRBV18 to TRBJ1-4; no firm D call. The CDR3 is made up of 12 amino acids. Between the trimmed V and J ends, which lost 6 bases and 7 bases, there was a span of 9 bases. Per germline, CDR1 KGHSH and CDR2 LQKENI. The DNA of the CDR3 is TGTGCCAGCTCGGGAGGGAGTGAAAAACTGTTTTTT. This gives the protein CASSGGSEKLFF.

The rearrangement joins TRBV11-2 to TRBJ2-1, with D unresolved. This CDR3 is built from 14 residues. CDR1 and CDR2 from the germline V gene are SGHAT and FQNNGV. V was pared by 2 bases and J by 5 bases, with 10 bases between. This chain's CDR3 is CASSLLQWNNEQFF. CDR3 DNA: TGTGCCAGCAGCTTACTGCAGTGGAACAATGAGCAGTTCTTC.

The V call is TRBV7-8, the J call TRBJ1-2; D is perhaps TRBD1 (6 bases). Germline assignment: CDR1 SGHVS and CDR2 FQNEAQ. V gave up 3 bases and J gave up 0 bases, with 11 bases separating them. The CDR3 runs 15 residues. This chain's CDR3 is CASSFETGTNYGYTF. The CDR3 DNA follows: TGTGCCAGCAGCTTCGAAACAGGGACTAACTATGGCTACACCTTC.

The genes are TRBV5-6 and TRBJ1-1; possibly TRBD1 for D (6 bases). The CDR3 consists of 12 residues. V dropped 4 bases and J dropped 8 bases, with 12 bases sitting between them. Looked up from germline, CDR1 is SGHDT and CDR2 is YYEEEE. The CDR3 DNA sequence: TGTGCCAGCAGCCGTTGGACAGCCGAAGCTTTCTTT. Its protein product is CASSRWTAEAFF.

This chain links TRBV9 with TRBJ2-5; perhaps D is TRBD1 or TRBD2 (5 bases each). Per the germline V gene, CDR1 is SGDLS and CDR2 is YYNGEE. The CDR3 has 15 amino acids. Trimming removed 2 bases at V and 4 bases at J, with 15 bases between. CDR3 DNA: TGTGCCAGCAGCGTCGAAACCGGGACGGGAGAGACCCAGTACTTC. Translated: CASSVETGTGETQYF.

The chain has TRBV6-5 and TRBJ2-1, with a possible D match to TRBD1 (6 bases). This CDR3 has 14 amino acids. Germline V lookup: CDR1 MNHEY, CDR2 SVGAGI. Trimming pared 6 bases from V and 0 bases from J, leaving 9 bases between. The chain's CDR3 is CASRATGSYNEQFF. CDR3 in DNA: TGTGCCAGCAGGGCGACAGGCTCCTACAATGAGCAGTTCTTC.

The chain carries TRBV10-3 and TRBJ2-7; a weak D match, TRBD2 (6 bases). Trimming pared 0 bases from V and 3 bases from J, leaving 9 bases between. Germline lookup yields CDR1 ENHRY and CDR2 SYGVKD. This CDR3 spans 14 amino acids. The CDR3 nucleotides read TGTGCCATCAGTGAGTCGGAGGGGAGCTACGAGCAGTACTTC. The encoded protein is CAISESEGSYEQYF.

The chain joins TRBV6-5 to TRBJ2-7; TRBD2 agrees at 7 bases. The CDR3 runs to 14 residues. V shed 6 bases, J shed 4 bases, and the junction held 9 bases outside the gene matches. Germline V gene sequence: CDR1 MNHEY, CDR2 SVGAGI. DNA of the CDR3: TGTGCCAGCAGAACTAGCGACCGCCATTACGAGCAGTACTTC. Amino acid sequence: CASRTSDRHYEQYF.